Presented here are 20 T cell receptor beta chains from one specimen sequenced in a study of T cell responses to AZD1222 COVID-19 vaccine. This table comes from immunoSEQ multiplex PCR, and its TCRdb copy is limited to in-frame clones, with some not included. The sample carries about 180,000 clones, about 89% recorded once. The specimen comprised peripheral blood, sampled on day 0 of AZD1222 vaccination. The receptor set was obtained from an adult in good health.

The rearrangement uses TRBV30 and TRBJ2-5; possibly TRBD2 for D (6 bases). V lost 0 bases and J lost 4, with 6 bases in between. The CDR3 totals 12 residues. Germline V gene sequence: CDR1 GTSNPN, CDR2 SVGIG (reference sequence). CDR3: CAWSVGGETQYF. Here the CDR3 DNA reads TGTGCCTGGAGTGTGGGGGGAGAGACCCAGTACTTC.

The CDR3 DNA follows: TGTGCCAGCAGGGGCCAGCCCCAGCATTTT. As protein: CASRGQPQHF. The chain is built from TRBV2 and TRBJ1-5; unclear D gene. Germline-derived CDR1 and CDR2 are SNHLY and FYNNEI. The CDR3 is 10 residues long. Trimming shortened V by 6 bases and J by 7 bases, and 4 bases separated the two germline ends.

The V gene is TRBV9, the J gene TRBJ1-2; 7 nucleotides line up with TRBD1. This CDR3 region has 14 residues. With V trimmed by 2 bases and J by 5 bases, 6 bases remained unmatched. The germline V gene encodes CDR1 SGDLS and CDR2 YYNGEE. This CDR3 reads CASSVSGQPYGYTF. CDR3 DNA: TGTGCCAGCAGCGTTTCGGGACAGCCTTATGGCTACACCTTC.

The chain carries TRBV7-2 and TRBJ2-1, with D possibly matching TRBD2 (5 bases). The V gene's germline CDR1 is SGHTA and CDR2 FQGNSA. Trimming stripped 1 base from V and 8 bases from J, with 15 bases between. The CDR3 consists of 15 residues. The CDR3 coding sequence is TGTGCCAGCAGCTTAGTTCGGGTGGGAGCATATGAGCAGTTCTTC. Protein sequence: CASSLVRVGAYEQFF.

The rearrangement links TRBV28 to TRBJ1-2; D remains unclear. Trimming left V 1 base short and J 4 bases short, with 22 bases between. This CDR3 region has 18 residues. Germline assignment: CDR1 MDHEN and CDR2 SYDVKM. In nucleotides, the CDR3 is TGTGCCAGCAGTTTATTTTGGGTCGGGGAAACTAGAATCTATGGCTACACCTTC. Translation: CASSLFWVGETRIYGYTF.

The V and J genes are TRBV29-1 and TRBJ2-3; D gene unclear. The CDR3 is 12 amino acids. The V and J ends lost 8 bases and 2 bases respectively, with 11 bases between them. Germline V gives CDR1 SQVTM, CDR2 ANQGSEA. CDR3 DNA: TGCAGCCCCCGCGGTGACACAGATACGCAGTATTTT. It codes for CSPRGDTDTQYF.

This CDR3 is CASSQDLAFTNTEAFF. The CDR3 DNA reads as TGTGCCAGCAGCCAAGATCTAGCATTCACGAACACTGAAGCTTTCTTT. J is TRBJ1-1 and V is TRBV3-1 (or the pseudogene TRBV3-2); D unclear. Germline CDR1 LGHDT, CDR2 YNNKEL (reference sequence). The CDR3 has 16 amino acids. Trimming pared 0 bases from V and 1 base from J, leaving 12 bases between.

The chain is built from TRBV28 and TRBJ2-1; D not resolved. In germline, CDR1 is MDHEN, CDR2 SYDVKM. Trimming stripped 5 bases from V and 0 bases from J, with 14 bases between. The CDR3 runs to 16 residues. The CDR3 protein is CASSPQVVSSYNEQFF. CDR3 DNA sequence: TGTGCCAGCAGTCCCCAGGTGGTAAGCTCCTACAATGAGCAGTTCTTC.

Note on this clone: Other nucleotide sequences from this sample produce the same CDR3. This sequence joins TRBV20-1 and TRBJ2-3, with D unclear. The CDR3 length is 10 residues. The V end was cut by 6 bases, the J end by 4 bases, with 5 bases between. CDR1 and CDR2 from the germline V gene are DFQATT and SNEGSKA (reference sequence). The CDR3 DNA reads as TGCAGTGCCACCCCAGATACGCAGTATTTT. Residues: CSATPDTQYF.

The genes are TRBV6-6 and TRBJ2-7, with D possibly TRBD1 on 6 matching bases. V lost 5 bases, J lost 5 bases, and 16 bases lay in between. Germline values: CDR1 MNHNY, CDR2 SVGAGI (reference sequence). There are 14 residues in the CDR3. In nucleotides, the CDR3 is TGTGCCAGCAGTCCTCTTGGGGGCGGCCACGAGCAGTACTTC. Translation: CASSPLGGGHEQYF.

The rearrangement uses TRBV10-2 and TRBJ1-3, with unresolved D. CDR1 is WSHSY and CDR2 is SAAADI in the germline V gene. This CDR3 contains 14 residues. V was clipped by 3 bases and J by 0 bases, with 6 bases between them. CDR3 DNA: TGCGCCAGCAGTGATCATAGCTCTGGAAACACCATATATTTT. This translates into CASSDHSSGNTIYF.

The V gene is TRBV5-1, the J gene TRBJ1-2; 9 bases line up with TRBD1. The J segment lost 7 bases and the V segment lost 3 bases, leaving 4 bases of the junction unmatched. Germline V gene data show CDR1 as SGHRS and CDR2 as YFSETQ. This CDR3 contains 13 residues. CDR3 nucleotides: TGCGCCAGCAGCTCCACAGGGGGCGGTGGCTACACCTTC. It codes for CASSSTGGGGYTF.

This chain's CDR3 is CASRTRTGLAGTGELFF. Written as DNA, the CDR3 is TGTGCAAGTCGCACTCGGACGGGACTAGCGGGAACCGGGGAGCTGTTTTTT. The V and J genes are TRBV12-2 and TRBJ2-2; the DNA was not compared with TRBD2, the D call given in the table. TRBV12-2 is tagged as a pseudogene. The CDR3 has 17 amino acids.

About this clone itself: This same CDR3 is encoded by further DNA sequences in the sample. The rearrangement uses TRBV7-2 and TRBJ2-1, with 7 nucleotides matching TRBD2. The CDR3 runs 14 residues. With 0 bases clipped from V and 8 bases from J, the junction kept 4 bases outside the gene matches. Germline CDR1 reads SGHTA; CDR2 reads FQGNSA. The CDR3 loop is CASSLAGGPDEQFF. The CDR3 DNA reads TGTGCCAGCAGCTTAGCGGGAGGGCCTGATGAGCAGTTCTTC.

A note on this clone: The germline gene is not matched at one end of the junction; a read error may be the cause. In DNA, the CDR3 is TGTGCCAGTAGCCCGGGCAGGGGCCACCACTTC. Amino acids: CASSPGRGHHF. The chain joins TRBV19 to TRBJ2-7, with D perhaps TRBD1 (6 bases). CDR3 length: 11 amino acids. The germline gives CDR1 LNHDA, CDR2 SQIVND (reference sequence).

The rearrangement joins TRBV5-1 to TRBJ1-1, with D tentatively TRBD1 (6 bases). Trimming left V 4 bases short and J 9 bases short, with 16 bases between. The CDR3 spans 13 residues. Germline-derived CDR1 and CDR2 are SGHRS and YFSETQ. CDR3 in DNA: TGCGCCAGCAGCGTTGGAGGGCAGGGGAAAGCTTTCTTT. Residues: CASSVGGQGKAFF.

This clone was recorded only once. V usage is TRBV5-6 and J usage is TRBJ2-7, with a possible D match to TRBD2 (5 bases). This CDR3 region has 15 residues. V was trimmed by 4 bases and J by 5 bases, leaving 19 bases between them. Germline assignment: CDR1 SGHDT and CDR2 YYEEEE. The CDR3 DNA follows: TGTGCCAGCAGCCATATTTCGCTGGAGGCACACGAGCAGTACTTC. Protein: CASSHISLEAHEQYF.

The chain recombines TRBV12-5 with TRBJ1-1; the match to TRBD1 covers 7 bases. Per the germline V gene, CDR1 is LGHNT and CDR2 is FRNRAP. The CDR3 covers 21 residues. Trimming cost V 3 bases and J 0 bases; bases outside gene matches: 22. The CDR3 sequence is CASGFTTDGGQRRTMNTEAFF. As DNA, the CDR3 is TGTGCTAGTGGTTTTACTACCGACGGGGGACAGCGGAGAACCATGAACACTGAAGCTTTCTTT.

This clone was observed once. V is TRBV7-9 and J is TRBJ1-2, with 8 bases fitting TRBD1. The germline V gene has CDR1 SEHNR and CDR2 FQNEAQ (reference sequence). The CDR3 has 13 amino acids. The V segment lost 5 bases and the J segment 4 bases; nucleotides outside the gene matches: 3. The CDR3 region has the DNA TGTGCCAGCAGCCCGGGACAGGTCTATGGCTACACCTTC. As protein: CASSPGQVYGYTF.

The chain recombines TRBV6-2 or TRBV6-3 with TRBJ1-5; 12 bases align to TRBD1. Trimming took 5 bases from V and 1 from J; bases not matched to a gene: 12. CDR3 size: 19 residues. Looked up from germline, CDR1 is MNHEY and CDR2 is SVGEGT. CDR3 in amino acids: CASSITGTGGSRSNQPQHF. In DNA form, the CDR3 reads TGTGCCAGCAGTATTACAGGGACAGGGGGCTCCCGAAGCAATCAGCCCCAGCATTTT.